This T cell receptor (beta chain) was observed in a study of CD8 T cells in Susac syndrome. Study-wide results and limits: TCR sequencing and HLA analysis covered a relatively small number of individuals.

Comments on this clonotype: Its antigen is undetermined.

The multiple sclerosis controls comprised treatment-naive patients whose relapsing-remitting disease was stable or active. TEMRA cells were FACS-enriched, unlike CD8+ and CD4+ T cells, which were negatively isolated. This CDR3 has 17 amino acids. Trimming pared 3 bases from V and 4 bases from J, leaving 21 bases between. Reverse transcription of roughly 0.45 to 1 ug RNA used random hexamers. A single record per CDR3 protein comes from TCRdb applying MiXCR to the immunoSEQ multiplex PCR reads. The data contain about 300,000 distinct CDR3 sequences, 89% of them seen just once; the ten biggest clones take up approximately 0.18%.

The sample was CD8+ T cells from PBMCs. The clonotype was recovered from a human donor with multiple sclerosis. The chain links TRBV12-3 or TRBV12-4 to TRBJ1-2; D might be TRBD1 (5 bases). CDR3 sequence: CASSFERGAGVPYGYTF. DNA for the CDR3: TGTGCCAGCAGTTTTGAGAGGGGCGCGGGGGTCCCCTATGGCTACACCTTC.